This TCR beta chain was captured in a study of blood T cell repertoires in COVID-19. In the authors' methods: Cell counts per sample came from amplifying reference gene primers. The repertoire was sequenced with immunoSEQ multiplex PCR; TCRdb's copy has only in-frame clones and lacks some. V and J calls and clone size are those listed in that table; D and trimming were worked out from the DNA. The profile shows tens of thousands of clones, about 80% of them singletons. This CDR3 comprises 13 residues. Germline V gene sequence: CDR1 SQVTM, CDR2 ANQGSEA. V lost 1 base to trimming and J lost 5 bases, with 11 bases between them.

Specimen: peripheral blood. V usage is TRBV29-1 and J usage is TRBJ1-1; D remains ambiguous. This TCR derives from a human donor in a cohort sampled during active COVID-19. The CDR3 region has the DNA TGCAGCGTTGAAGTCACAGCAGATACTGAAGCTTTCTTT. This translates into CSVEVTADTEAFF. Full variable domain (missing parts from reference TRBV29-1 and TRBJ1-1): SAVISQKPSRDICQRGTSLTIQCQVDSQVTMMFWYRQQPGQSLTLIATANQGSEATYESGFVIDKFPISRPNLTFSTLTVSNMSPEDSSIYLCSVEVTADTEAFFGQGTRLTVV.